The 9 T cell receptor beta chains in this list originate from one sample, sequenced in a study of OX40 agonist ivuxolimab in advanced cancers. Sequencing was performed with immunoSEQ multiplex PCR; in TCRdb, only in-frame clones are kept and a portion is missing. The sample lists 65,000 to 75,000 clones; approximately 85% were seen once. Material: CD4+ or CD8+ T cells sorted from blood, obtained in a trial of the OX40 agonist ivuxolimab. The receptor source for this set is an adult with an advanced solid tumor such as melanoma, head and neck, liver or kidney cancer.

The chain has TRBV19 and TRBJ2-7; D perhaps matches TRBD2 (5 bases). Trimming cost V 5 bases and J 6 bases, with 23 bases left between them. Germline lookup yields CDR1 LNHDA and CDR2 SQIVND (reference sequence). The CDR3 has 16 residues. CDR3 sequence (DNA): TGTGCCAGTAGTGTCCGGACGGGGATTGGGTCGTCCGAGCAGTACTTC. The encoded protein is CASSVRTGIGSSEQYF.

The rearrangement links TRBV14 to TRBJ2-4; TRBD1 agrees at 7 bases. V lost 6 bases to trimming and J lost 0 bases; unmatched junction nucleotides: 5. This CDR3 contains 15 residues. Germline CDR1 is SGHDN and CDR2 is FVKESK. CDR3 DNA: TGTGCCAGCAGTCGACAGGGCCCAGCCAAAAACATTCAGTACTTC. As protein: CASSRQGPAKNIQYF.

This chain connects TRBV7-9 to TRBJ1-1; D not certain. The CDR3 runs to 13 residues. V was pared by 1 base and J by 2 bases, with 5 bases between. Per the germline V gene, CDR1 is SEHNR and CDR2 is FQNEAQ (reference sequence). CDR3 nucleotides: TGTGCCAGCAGCTTAGGTACTAACACTGAAGCTTTCTTT. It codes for CASSLGTNTEAFF.

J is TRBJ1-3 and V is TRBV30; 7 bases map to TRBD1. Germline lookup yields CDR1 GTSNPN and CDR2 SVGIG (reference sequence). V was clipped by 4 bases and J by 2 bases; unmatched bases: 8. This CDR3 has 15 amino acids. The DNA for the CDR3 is TGTGCCTGGACGAGACAGGGCGTCACTGGAAACACCATATATTTT. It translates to CAWTRQGVTGNTIYF. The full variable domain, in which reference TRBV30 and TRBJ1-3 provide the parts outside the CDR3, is SQTIHQWPATLVQPVGSPLSLECTVEGTSNPNLYWYRQAAGRGLQLLFYSVGIGQISSEVPQNLSASRPQDRQFILSSKKLLLSDSGFYLCAWTRQGVTGNTIYFGEGSWLTVV.

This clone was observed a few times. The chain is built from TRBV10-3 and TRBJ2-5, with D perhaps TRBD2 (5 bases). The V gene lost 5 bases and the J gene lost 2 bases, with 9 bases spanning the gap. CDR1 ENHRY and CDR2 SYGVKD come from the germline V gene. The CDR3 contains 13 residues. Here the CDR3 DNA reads TGTGCCATCAGTCCGGGAACTCAAGAGACCCAGTACTTC. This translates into CAISPGTQETQYF.

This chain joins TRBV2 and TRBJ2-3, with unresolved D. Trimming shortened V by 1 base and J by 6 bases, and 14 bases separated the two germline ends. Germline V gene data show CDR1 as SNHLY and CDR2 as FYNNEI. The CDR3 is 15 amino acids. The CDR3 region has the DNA TGTGCCAGCAGTGAAGACTACCAAGGGTCGGATACGCAGTATTTT. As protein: CASSEDYQGSDTQYF.

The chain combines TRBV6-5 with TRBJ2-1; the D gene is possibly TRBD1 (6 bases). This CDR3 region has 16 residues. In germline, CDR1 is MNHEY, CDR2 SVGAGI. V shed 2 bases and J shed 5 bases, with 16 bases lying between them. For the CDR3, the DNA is TGTGCCAGCAGTTACGTCGGTGGGGGCAGGCACAATGAGCAGTTCTTC. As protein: CASSYVGGGRHNEQFF.

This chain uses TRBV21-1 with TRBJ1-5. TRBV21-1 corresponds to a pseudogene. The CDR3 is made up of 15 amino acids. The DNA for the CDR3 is TGTGCCAGCCCTACCGGGGCGGGGGGCTATCAGCCCCAGCATTTT. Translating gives CASPTGAGGYQPQHF.

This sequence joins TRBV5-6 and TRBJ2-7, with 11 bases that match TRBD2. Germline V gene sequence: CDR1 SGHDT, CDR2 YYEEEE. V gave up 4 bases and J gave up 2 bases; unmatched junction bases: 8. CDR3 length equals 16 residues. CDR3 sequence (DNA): TGTGCCAGCAGCCAGTTCTTAGCGGGGGGGACCTACGAGCAGTACTTC. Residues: CASSQFLAGGTYEQYF.